What follows are 24 T cell receptor beta chains derived from one specimen sequenced in a study of shared clonotypes between healthy human individuals. Assay used: immunoSEQ multiplex PCR; TCRdb lists only in-frame clones, some missing. The data contain a few hundred thousand clones, 77% of them singletons. Sequencing input: PBMCs. Receptors originate from a middle-aged woman in good health. Some clones in this sample may be carry-over from other donors' samples.

V usage is TRBV6-1 and J usage is TRBJ1-4; D ambiguous. The V end was cut by 1 base, the J end by 5 bases, with 17 bases between. There are 17 residues in the CDR3. Germline V CDR1 and CDR2: MNHNS, SASEGT. The CDR3 DNA reads TGTGCCAGCAGTGAAGTCGTCAGTAAGACCTTCAATGAAAAACTGTTTTTT. Amino acid sequence: CASSEVVSKTFNEKLFF.

The gene calls are TRBV27 and TRBJ2-7; D may be TRBD1 (6 bases). With 5 bases removed from V and 3 bases from J, the gap between germline ends came to 17 bases. This CDR3 has 15 amino acids. Germline V gives CDR1 MNHEY, CDR2 SMNVEV (reference sequence). The CDR3 sequence is CASSPSSGTNYEQYF. The CDR3 DNA is TGTGCCAGCAGTCCCTCTTCCGGGACAAACTACGAGCAGTACTTC.

This clone was counted only a few times. The J gene is TRBJ2-7, the V gene TRBV9; 8 bases are shared with TRBD2. The germline V gene encodes CDR1 SGDLS and CDR2 YYNGEE. V shed 0 bases and J 2 bases; nucleotides not matched to a gene: 7. The CDR3 consists of 16 residues. The CDR3 nucleotides are TGTGCCAGCAGCGTAGCGGGTCTAGCGGGCCCCTACGAGCAGTACTTC. Its protein is CASSVAGLAGPYEQYF.

V gene TRBV2 combines with J gene TRBJ1-2; 8 bases are a match to TRBD1. V lost 3 bases to trimming and J lost 7 bases; unmatched junction nucleotides: 4. The CDR3 has 13 amino acids. Germline lookup yields CDR1 SNHLY and CDR2 FYNNEI. The CDR3 nucleotides are TGTGCCAGCAGTGATGGACAGGGTCCTGGCTACACCTTC. It yields the protein CASSDGQGPGYTF.

Of note for this clone: With only one base between it and a far larger clone, this is likely a read error. The rearrangement links TRBV6-5 to TRBJ1-5; tentatively, D is TRBD1 (5 bases). The CDR3 totals 15 residues. Germline V gene sequence: CDR1 MNHEY, CDR2 SVGAGI. CDR3 in amino acids: CASSPQWGGSQLQHF. The CDR3 DNA reads TGTGCCAGCAGTCCACAGTGGGGGGGGAGTCAGCTCCAGCATTTT.

This clone has a handful of counts. The chain employs TRBV10-3 and TRBJ2-7, with TRBD2 matching 7 bases. The germline V gene has CDR1 ENHRY and CDR2 SYGVKD. With 9 bases clipped from V and 2 bases from J, the junction kept 10 bases outside the gene matches. The CDR3 is 14 amino acids. The CDR3 DNA reads as TGTGCCATACGCACTAGCGCAGATACCTACGAGCAGTACTTC. Its translation: CAIRTSADTYEQYF.

This clone was counted between two and nine times. The rearrangement uses TRBV28 and TRBJ1-2, with 9 bases aligning to TRBD1. Germline V lookup: CDR1 MDHEN, CDR2 SYDVKM. CDR3 length: 16 residues. V gave up 6 bases and J gave up 0 bases; unmatched junction bases: 8. Here the CDR3 DNA reads TGTGCCAGCAGCGCCCCCGGGACAGGGACTAACTATGGCTACACCTTC. Protein: CASSAPGTGTNYGYTF.

The chain uses TRBV28 and TRBJ1-2; the match to TRBD1 covers 11 bases. Germline V gene data show CDR1 as MDHEN and CDR2 as SYDVKM. CDR3 length: 15 amino acids. Unmatched junction bases numbered 9, after V lost 4 bases and J lost 8 bases. CDR3 loop: CASSSSGQGAGGYTF. CDR3 sequence (DNA): TGTGCCAGCAGTTCCTCCGGACAGGGGGCGGGCGGCTACACCTTC.

This chain connects TRBV2 to TRBJ2-3, with D unclear. Germline CDR1 is SNHLY and CDR2 is FYNNEI. Trimming removed 7 bases from V and 1 base from J, with 12 bases in between. This CDR3 has 14 residues. The CDR3 DNA reads as TGTGCCAGCACCCTTCGCGCCCGCACAGATACGCAGTATTTT. It codes for CASTLRARTDTQYF.

There are many counts of this clone. V gene TRBV4-2 combines with J gene TRBJ2-2; 9 bases are a match to TRBD2. Germline lookup yields CDR1 LGHNA and CDR2 YNFKEQ. CDR3 length: 16 amino acids. The V gene end was trimmed by 2 bases and the J gene end by 6 bases; junction bases not matched to a gene: 7. The CDR3 nucleotides are TGTGCCAGCAGCCAATTGACTAGCGGTGGGGCCGGGGAGCTGTTTTTT. This gives the protein CASSQLTSGGAGELFF.

DNA of the CDR3: TGTGCCAGTAGTAAGTCCCAGCGGTCCCAAGAGACCCAGTACTTC. It is translated as CASSKSQRSQETQYF. The chain employs TRBV19 and TRBJ2-5; weak D call: TRBD2 (5 bases). Trimming left V 4 bases short and J 1 base short, with 13 bases between. Germline CDR1 LNHDA, CDR2 SQIVND (reference sequence). CDR3 length: 15 amino acids.

The chain combines TRBV25-1 with TRBJ1-5, with TRBD1 as a possible D gene (5 bases). Per the germline V gene, CDR1 is MGHDK and CDR2 is SYGVNS. This CDR3 region has 16 residues. The ends were cut back, 11 bases at V and 3 bases at J, with 23 bases in the middle. CDR3 bases: TGTGCCCGGACGTCATCCGGGGGAATCGACAATCAGCCCCAGCATTTT. This codes for CARTSSGGIDNQPQHF.

This sequence joins TRBV7-9 and TRBJ1-1, with D unclear. Germline V gene lookup returns CDR1 SEHNR and CDR2 FQNEAQ (reference sequence). There are 15 residues in the CDR3. Trimming stripped 1 base from V and 0 bases from J, with 9 bases between. The CDR3 reads CASSLVRNMNTEAFF. CDR3 bases: TGTGCCAGCAGCTTAGTAAGGAACATGAACACTGAAGCTTTCTTT.

A word on this clone: This likely came from a read error, as a far larger clone is one base away. The final CDR3 position lacks the conserved phenylalanine or tryptophan, pointing to a likely read error. J is TRBJ2-3 and V is TRBV18, with 7 bases lining up with TRBD2. The CDR3 is 16 residues long. Germline CDR1 is KGHSH and CDR2 is LQKENI. Germline trimming cut 2 bases from V and 1 base from J; bases unmatched to any gene: 6. CDR3: CASSPNESGGTDTQYL. The CDR3 bases are TGTGCCAGCTCACCAAATGAGAGCGGGGGCACAGATACGCAGTATCTT.

The chain links TRBV4-3 to TRBJ2-7; a weak D match, TRBD1 (5 bases). Per the germline V gene, CDR1 is LGHNA and CDR2 is YSLEER. V lost 4 bases to trimming and J lost 0 bases, with 10 bases between them. There are 14 residues in the CDR3. CDR3: CASSLMTASYEQYF. CDR3 in DNA: TGCGCCAGCAGCCTAATGACAGCCTCCTACGAGCAGTACTTC.

The rearrangement links TRBV30 to TRBJ2-1, with 10 bases that match TRBD2. The CDR3 is 13 amino acids. Germline loops: CDR1 GTSNPN, CDR2 SVGIG (reference sequence). Unmatched junction bases numbered 5, after V lost 7 bases and J lost 5 bases. CDR3 region: CALTSGHNNEQFF. The CDR3 bases are TGTGCCTTGACTAGCGGGCATAACAATGAGCAGTTCTTC.

This chain joins TRBV18 and TRBJ2-1, with TRBD1 matching 11 bases. The CDR3 has 16 amino acids. V shed 3 bases and J 9 bases; nucleotides not matched to a gene: 10. The germline CDR1 and CDR2 sequences are KGHSH and LQKENI. The CDR3: CASSPTRDRGYIEQFF. The CDR3, as DNA: TGTGCCAGCTCACCCACGAGGGACAGGGGGTATATTGAGCAGTTCTTC.

The chain joins TRBV2 to TRBJ2-7; the D gene is possibly TRBD1 (6 bases). The CDR3 sequence is 12 residues long. Germline V lookup: CDR1 SNHLY, CDR2 FYNNEI. With 4 bases removed from V and 2 bases from J, the gap between germline ends came to 6 bases. CDR3 in amino acids: CASSAGAYEQYF. The CDR3 nucleotides are TGTGCCAGCAGTGCAGGGGCCTACGAGCAGTACTTC.

This clone showed up just a few times. This likely stems from a read error, as it lies one base from a far larger clone. The chain carries TRBV5-1 and TRBJ1-2, with TRBD1 as a possible D gene (6 bases). CDR3 length: 17 residues. Germline CDR1 SGHRS, CDR2 YFSETQ. The V gene lost 1 base and the J gene lost 9 bases, with 25 bases spanning the gap. The CDR3 loop reads CASSLPLQQGIGSSYTF. In nucleotides, the CDR3 is TGCGCCAGCAGCTTGCCCCTTCAACAGGGAATTGGAAGTAGCTACACCTTC.

Comment on this clone: It differs at one base from a far larger clone, so likely a read error. V usage is TRBV2 and J usage is TRBJ1-3; D remains unclear. There are 13 residues in the CDR3. V lost 2 bases and J 7 bases, leaving 9 bases between the germline ends. The V gene's germline CDR1 is SNHLY and CDR2 FYNNEI. The CDR3 coding sequence is TGTGCCAGCAGTGAATGCCGGGGTAACACCATATATTTT. This encodes CASSECRGNTIYF.

V is TRBV7-9 and J is TRBJ1-5, with D perhaps matching TRBD1 (6 bases). The CDR3 is made up of 15 amino acids. V lost 4 bases and J 5 bases, leaving 15 bases between the germline ends. The V gene's germline CDR1 is SEHNR and CDR2 FQNEAQ (reference sequence). The CDR3 DNA follows: TGTGCCAGCAGCTCGAACGGGGGGCGCGATCAGCCCCAGCATTTT. Encoded protein: CASSSNGGRDQPQHF. The whole variable domain, filled in from reference TRBV7-9 and TRBJ1-5, reads DTGVSQNPRHKITKRGQNVTFRCDPISEHNRLYWYRQTLGQGPEFLTYFQNEAQLEKSRLLSDRFSAERPKGSFSTLEIQRTEQGDSAMYLCASSSNGGRDQPQHFGDGTRLSIL.

This rearrangement joins TRBV5-1 to TRBJ1-4, with a tentative D call TRBD1 (5 bases). Between the trimmed V and J ends, which lost 3 bases and 6 bases, there was a span of 12 bases. Germline V gene sequence: CDR1 SGHRS, CDR2 YFSETQ. The CDR3 has 14 residues. The CDR3 reads CASSWQGGDEKLFF. CDR3 coding DNA: TGCGCCAGCAGCTGGCAGGGAGGTGATGAAAAACTGTTTTTT.

The rearrangement links TRBV28 to TRBJ1-1; maybe TRBD1 (5 bases). V lost 2 bases, J lost 7 bases, and 8 bases lay in between. The CDR3 is 12 residues long. Germline V lookup: CDR1 MDHEN, CDR2 SYDVKM. Here the CDR3 reads CASSLQGREAFF. CDR3 sequence (DNA): TGTGCCAGCAGTTTACAGGGACGTGAAGCTTTCTTT.

The chain joins TRBV18 to TRBJ2-1, with a tentative D call TRBD2 (5 bases). The ends were cut back, 4 bases at V and 9 bases at J, with 10 bases in the middle. CDR3 length: 12 amino acids. Germline values: CDR1 KGHSH, CDR2 LQKENI. CDR3 in DNA: TGTGCCAGCTCACAGTGGACTGGTGAGCAGTTCTTC. It is translated as CASSQWTGEQFF.